The present T cell receptor beta chain was sequenced within a study of cytomegalovirus exposure and HLA in healthy donors. In the study overall: When 350 to 500 donors were genotyped, about 81% of them were found to fall in the Caucasian-associated ancestry cluster. Overall study results and limits: The productive fraction for most TCR beta V segments was about 87% or about 30% in an earlier analysis. The only immune exposure information that was available was CMV serostatus.

The PCR was carried out with 60 Vbeta primers and 13 Jbeta primers. TCRdb's table, derived via immunoSEQ multiplex PCR, lists solely in-frame clones and lacks some. The sample holds about 140,000 clones, 55% to 75% seen once. V lost 3 bases and J lost 12; bases outside the gene matches: 16. This CDR3 contains 15 residues. Germline-derived CDR1 and CDR2 are SGDLS and YYNGEE. Worth noting for this clone: Its antigen is currently unknown.

Donors sampled were nominally healthy, though unrecorded immune exposures were likely. This clonotype originated in a man aged 50 or older in good health and CMV-seropositive. Sequences were obtained from PBMCs. The chain has TRBV9 and TRBJ1-2, with 8 bases that match TRBD1. In DNA form, the CDR3 reads TGTGCCAGCAGCGAGCCCCATAGACAGGGGTCACCCCACACCTTC. The encoded protein is CASSEPHRQGSPHTF.